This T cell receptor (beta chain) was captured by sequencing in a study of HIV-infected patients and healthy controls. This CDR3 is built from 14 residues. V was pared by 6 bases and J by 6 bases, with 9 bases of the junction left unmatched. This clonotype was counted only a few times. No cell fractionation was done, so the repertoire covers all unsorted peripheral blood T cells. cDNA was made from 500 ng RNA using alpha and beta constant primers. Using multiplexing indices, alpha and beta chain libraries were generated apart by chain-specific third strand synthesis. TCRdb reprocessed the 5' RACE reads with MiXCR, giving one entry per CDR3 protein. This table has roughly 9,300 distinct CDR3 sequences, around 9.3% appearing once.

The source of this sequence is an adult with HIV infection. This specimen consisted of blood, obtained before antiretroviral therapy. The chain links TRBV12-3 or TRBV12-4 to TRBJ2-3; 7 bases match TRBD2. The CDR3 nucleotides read TGTGCCAGCAGAATAAGACTAGCAGGTGATACGCAGTATTTT. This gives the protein CASRIRLAGDTQYF.